This passage covers 21 T cell receptor beta chains from one sample sequenced in a study of blood T cells in healthy people across ages. Primed by a sample-barcoded 5' primer and a J-beta primer mix, a second PCR proceeded for about 6 to 11 cycles. MiXCR was run by TCRdb on the 5' RACE reads, yielding one entry per CDR3 protein. The data show some 640,000 distinct CDR3 sequences, with about 30% seen just once and 15% to 17% held by the top ten. Material for sequencing was blood. The receptors stem from a woman older than 75 in good health.

This chain links TRBV30 with TRBJ1-6, with D possibly TRBD1 on 5 matching bases. Germline-derived CDR1 and CDR2 are GTSNPN and SVGIG (reference sequence). The CDR3 loop spans 15 amino acids. V gave up 4 bases and J gave up 5 bases, with 15 bases separating them. For the CDR3, the DNA is TGTGCCTGGATCCTAACCGGGACGGATAATTCACCCCTCCACTTT. Its protein product is CAWILTGTDNSPLHF.

This clonotype was counted at least ten times. In DNA, the CDR3 is TGTGCCAGCAGAGCGGGAGGATCCCCCCGTGGCTACACCTTC. This encodes CASRAGGSPRGYTF. This rearrangement joins TRBV21-1 to TRBJ1-2. TRBV21-1 is recorded as a pseudogene. The CDR3 has 14 amino acids.

This chain links TRBV5-6 with TRBJ2-2; TRBD2 agrees at 11 bases. Trimming cost V 1 base and J 1 base; bases outside gene matches: 3. CDR3 length equals 17 residues. Germline lookup yields CDR1 SGHDT and CDR2 YYEEEE. The CDR3 reads CASSLIGTSGNTGELFF. CDR3 DNA sequence: TGTGCCAGCAGCTTGATTGGGACTAGCGGGAACACCGGGGAGCTGTTTTTT.

Many counts were recorded for this clonotype. The CDR3 DNA reads TGTGCCAGCTCACGACAGGGGGCGAACACTGAAGCTTTCTTT. It codes for CASSRQGANTEAFF. The V call is TRBV18, the J call TRBJ1-1; 10 bases are a match to TRBD1. The CDR3 runs 14 residues. Per the germline V gene, CDR1 is KGHSH and CDR2 is LQKENI. The J segment lost 1 base and the V segment lost 4 bases, leaving 0 bases of the junction unmatched.

The chain employs TRBV20-1 and TRBJ1-5, with D perhaps matching TRBD1 (5 bases). The V gene lost 5 bases and the J gene lost 9 bases, with 5 bases spanning the gap. The germline CDR1 and CDR2 sequences are DFQATT and SNEGSKA (reference sequence). The CDR3 extends over 9 amino acids. In DNA form, the CDR3 reads TGCAGTGCTGGGGGGCCCCAGCATTTT. Its translation is CSAGGPQHF.

This clonotype was counted ten times or more. The CDR3 DNA follows: TGTGCCAGCAGAGAGCCGGGAGCCAACTATGGCTACACCTTC. Amino acid sequence: CASREPGANYGYTF. The chain combines TRBV6-5 with TRBJ1-2; D is unresolved. Germline V gene sequence: CDR1 MNHEY, CDR2 SVGAGI. The CDR3 has 14 residues. V lost 6 bases to trimming and J lost 2 bases, with 13 bases between them.

Comment on this clonotype: A junction boundary mismatches the germline segment, possibly from a read error. This chain connects TRBV20-1 to TRBJ2-1, with D perhaps TRBD1 or TRBD2 (6 bases each). Germline values: CDR1 DFQATT, CDR2 SNEGSKA (reference sequence). The CDR3 is 12 residues long. The DNA for the CDR3 is TGCAGTGCGCGGAGGGGGTGCAATGTGCAGTTCTTC. Protein: CSARRGCNVQFF.

This clonotype appeared a few times. A much larger clone sits a single nucleotide away, making a read error possible. V gene TRBV13 combines with J gene TRBJ1-5; unclear D gene. The CDR3 sequence is 12 residues long. Looked up from germline, CDR1 is PRHDT and CDR2 is FYEKMQ (reference sequence). CDR3 residues: CAGSLPNQPQHF. The CDR3 nucleotides are TGTGCCGGCAGCTTACCTAATCAGCCCCAGCATTTT.

The rearrangement joins TRBV7-9 to TRBJ2-2; D not certain. Germline V CDR1 and CDR2: SEHNR, FQNEAQ (reference sequence). The CDR3 has 12 amino acids. Trimming stripped 5 bases from V and 7 bases from J, with 8 bases between. The CDR3 DNA reads TGTGCCAGCAGCCGGTCTATCGGGGAGCTGTTTTTT. Its translation: CASSRSIGELFF. The full variable domain, with the rest looked up from reference TRBV7-9 and TRBJ2-2, is DTGVSQNPRHKITKRGQNVTFRCDPISEHNRLYWYRQTLGQGPEFLTYFQNEAQLEKSRLLSDRFSAERPKGSFSTLEIQRTEQGDSAMYLCASSRSIGELFFGEGSRLTVL.

The rearrangement links TRBV20-1 to TRBJ1-6, with a weak D call TRBD1 (5 bases). With 2 bases removed from V and 11 bases from J, the gap between germline ends came to 7 bases. The CDR3 sequence is 11 residues long. Germline CDR1 reads DFQATT; CDR2 reads SNEGSKA (reference sequence). The CDR3: CSARTGAPLHF. In nucleotides, the CDR3 is TGCAGTGCTAGAACGGGGGCACCCCTCCACTTT.

The CDR3 region is CASMAAGGRYEQYF. In nucleotides, the CDR3 is TGTGCCAGCATGGCGGCAGGGGGCCGGTACGAGCAGTACTTC. The chain carries TRBV27 and TRBJ2-7, with TRBD1 matching 8 bases. V was pared by 7 bases and J by 4 bases, with 9 bases of the junction left unmatched. CDR1 and CDR2 from the germline V gene are MNHEY and SMNVEV (reference sequence). The CDR3 length is 14 residues.

This clonotype came up a few times. This chain connects TRBV20-1 to TRBJ2-2; 11 positions agree with TRBD2. The CDR3 consists of 18 residues. Germline V gene data show CDR1 as DFQATT and CDR2 as SNEGSKA (reference sequence). V trimming: 5 bases; J trimming: 1 base; junction bases outside the gene matches: 12. The CDR3 bases are TGCAGTGCTCGGAGGGCTAGCGGGGGGCGGGGGAACACCGGGGAGCTGTTTTTT. Translating gives CSARRASGGRGNTGELFF.

This clonotype occurred a few times. Here the CDR3 DNA reads TGCGCCAGCAGCTTGGCGGCGAACAATGAGCAGTTCTTC. This translates into CASSLAANNEQFF. The V and J genes are TRBV5-1 and TRBJ2-1; no reliable D call. The V end was cut by 0 bases, the J end by 5 bases, with 6 bases between. CDR1 and CDR2 from the germline V gene are SGHRS and YFSETQ. CDR3 length: 13 amino acids.

As DNA, the CDR3 is TGCGCCCGCAACCTGGACAGATCGGGCTACGAGCAGTACTTC. This encodes CARNLDRSGYEQYF. This chain uses TRBV5-1 with TRBJ2-4; maybe TRBD1 (6 bases). The assigned J gene may be wrong: the sequence end matches TRBJ2-7 better. Germline CDR1 reads SGHRS; CDR2 reads YFSETQ. The CDR3 loop spans 14 amino acids.

This clonotype has at least ten counts. V and J are TRBV27 and TRBJ2-5, with D possibly being TRBD1 or TRBD2 (6 bases each). CDR3 length equals 16 residues. With 5 bases removed from V and 5 bases from J, the gap between germline ends came to 21 bases. Germline loops: CDR1 MNHEY, CDR2 SMNVEV (reference sequence). Written as DNA, the CDR3 is TGTGCCAGCAGTATAACCTTCGGGGGCCTCGGGGAGACCCAGTACTTC. Translated, it gives CASSITFGGLGETQYF.

The table lists this clonotype with a few counts. CDR3 amino acids: CASSLALGGGNTEAFF. The CDR3 nucleotides are TGCGCCAGCAGCTTGGCCCTGGGGGGGGGGAACACTGAAGCTTTCTTT. The chain combines TRBV5-1 with TRBJ1-1; perhaps TRBD1 as D (5 bases). CDR1 and CDR2 (germline): SGHRS, YFSETQ. Between the trimmed V and J ends, which lost 0 bases and 1 base, there was a span of 13 bases. The CDR3 spans 16 residues.

This clonotype turned up a few times. The rearrangement links TRBV7-9 to TRBJ1-4; maybe TRBD1 (5 bases). Germline CDR1 reads SEHNR; CDR2 reads FQNEAQ (reference sequence). Trimming left V 5 bases short and J 8 bases short, with 27 bases between. This CDR3 is built from 18 residues. For the CDR3, the DNA is TGTGCCAGCAGCGAACCCACCGGGACCCGCATCCCTCACGAAAAACTGTTTTTT. Its translation: CASSEPTGTRIPHEKLFF.

The rearrangement joins TRBV6-1 to TRBJ1-6; D is perhaps TRBD1 (5 bases). V was trimmed by 5 bases and J by 8 bases, leaving 16 bases between them. The CDR3 consists of 15 residues. Germline CDR1 MNHNS, CDR2 SASEGT. In DNA, the CDR3 is TGTGCCAGCAGTCCCGGGACGGTGACTTATTCACCCCTCCACTTT. It codes for CASSPGTVTYSPLHF.

To note about this clonotype: Germline and junction disagree at one end, which may indicate a read error. V is TRBV29-1 and J is TRBJ2-7, with D perhaps given as TRBD1 or TRBD2 (5 bases each). CDR1 and CDR2 (germline): SQVTM, ANQGSEA. The CDR3 loop spans 11 amino acids. The CDR3 nucleotides read TGCAGCGCACAGGACTCCTGCGAGCAGTACTTC. Protein: CSAQDSCEQYF.

J is TRBJ1-5 and V is TRBV7-8, with 9 bases matching TRBD1. The germline V gene encodes CDR1 SGHVS and CDR2 FQNEAQ. This CDR3 region has 15 residues. V trimming: 6 bases; J trimming: 4 bases; junction bases outside the gene matches: 7. The CDR3, as DNA: TGTGCCAGCAGGACCGGGACAGGGTTGAATCAGCCCCAGCATTTT. Its translation: CASRTGTGLNQPQHF.

To note about this clonotype: A clone one base away is much larger, so this may be a read error. The rearrangement uses TRBV7-9 and TRBJ1-5; D is unresolved. The CDR3 spans 14 residues. V was cut by 1 base and J by 9 bases, with 13 bases left in between. Germline V gives CDR1 SEHNR, CDR2 FQNEAQ (reference sequence). Written as DNA, the CDR3 is TGTGCCAGCAGCTTAGATCAAGGAGGTCGGCCCCAGCATTTT. Translated: CASSLDQGGRPQHF.